The next 9 T cell receptor beta chains were all read from a single sample in a study of post-analysis software for immune sequencing data. The antigens these receptors bind are not known. Study observations and caveats: There were a few TRBV segments more frequent in patients than controls, and TRBV5-6, TRBV5-1 and TRBV20-1 were among them.

Unique molecular identifiers had been added to the TCR beta cDNA libraries. TCRdb re-called the PCR reads through MiXCR, storing one row per CDR3 protein. The sample lists more than 500,000 distinct CDR3 sequences; 34% were seen once. The sample taken for sequencing was blood. All receptors derive from a girl between 2 and 17 years old with multiple sclerosis.

This rearrangement joins TRBV4-1 to TRBJ1-4; D is perhaps TRBD1 (6 bases). The CDR3 is 17 amino acids. Trimming cost V 4 bases and J 5 bases, with 20 bases left between them. CDR1 MGHRA and CDR2 YSYEKL come from the germline V gene. CDR3 sequence (DNA): TGCGCCAGCAGCCCAGCGCCAGGGGTAACCGAAAATGAAAAACTGTTTTTT. This gives the protein CASSPAPGVTENEKLFF.

J is TRBJ2-1 and V is TRBV11-3; D not resolved. The CDR3 is 16 amino acids. Trimming took off 0 bases at V and 0 bases at J, with 9 bases between the two ends. Germline CDR1 is SGHNT and CDR2 is YENEEA. DNA for the CDR3: TGTGCCAGCAGCTTAGATCCCTATAGCTCCTACAATGAGCAGTTCTTC. Protein: CASSLDPYSSYNEQFF.

This clonotype was observed a handful of times. The rearrangement uses TRBV2 and TRBJ1-1; the D is unclear. Germline values: CDR1 SNHLY, CDR2 FYNNEI. The CDR3 has 17 amino acids. The V end lost 0 bases, the J end lost 6 bases, and 20 bases lay between the germline ends. CDR3 amino acids: CASSEAAPGRAAPEAFF. CDR3 DNA sequence: TGTGCCAGCAGTGAAGCGGCCCCGGGTCGGGCCGCACCTGAAGCTTTCTTT.

The rearrangement joins TRBV10-3 to TRBJ1-1; D is ambiguous. V was shortened by 7 bases and J by 0 bases, with 18 bases between the two germline ends. The CDR3 has 16 amino acids. The germline CDR1 and CDR2 sequences are ENHRY and SYGVKD. The CDR3 reads CAITRGLGQMNTEAFF. CDR3 coding DNA: TGTGCCATCACCCGGGGATTGGGCCAAATGAACACTGAAGCTTTCTTT.

This clonotype was counted between two and nine times. This sequence joins TRBV5-1 and TRBJ1-1; possible D gene TRBD1, 6 bases. The ends were cut back, 5 bases at V and 3 bases at J, with 20 bases in the middle. The CDR3 is 16 amino acids. Germline V gene lookup returns CDR1 SGHRS and CDR2 YFSETQ. CDR3 bases: TGCGCCAGCAGGGGGGGAACAGGGTTGGAGGACACTGAAGCTTTCTTT. Its protein product is CASRGGTGLEDTEAFF. The variable domain in full, completed from reference TRBV5-1 and TRBJ1-1, reads KAGVTQTPRYLIKTRGQQVTLSCSPISGHRSVSWYQQTPGQGLQFLFEYFSETQRNKGNFPGRFSGRQFSNSRSEMNVSTLELGDSALYLCASRGGTGLEDTEAFFGQGTRLTVV.

This clonotype has a handful of counts. The gene calls are TRBV20-1 and TRBJ2-5; 8 bases map to TRBD1. J lost 5 bases, V lost 5 bases, and 4 bases had no gene match. Germline V gene sequence: CDR1 DFQATT, CDR2 SNEGSKA (reference sequence). The CDR3 spans 12 residues. In nucleotides, the CDR3 is TGCAGTGCTCACGGGGACAGGGAGACCCAGTACTTC. Its protein product is CSAHGDRETQYF.

The chain has TRBV5-1 and TRBJ1-1; D gene ambiguous. The V gene lost 0 bases and the J gene lost 3 bases, with 12 bases spanning the gap. There are 15 residues in the CDR3. Germline CDR1 and CDR2: SGHRS and YFSETQ. CDR3: CASSLVPDLDTEAFF. CDR3 in DNA: TGCGCCAGCAGCTTGGTGCCGGACCTGGACACTGAAGCTTTCTTT.

As regards this clonotype: No conserved phenylalanine or tryptophan ends this CDR3, so it is likely a read error. This chain links TRBV10-3 with TRBJ1-6; TRBD1 might be the D (6 bases). Trimming cost V 2 bases and J 3 bases, with 11 bases left between them. The CDR3 is 16 amino acids. Germline CDR1 is ENHRY and CDR2 is SYGVKD. The chain's CDR3 is CAISEEGGGYNSPLHC. CDR3 nucleotides: TGTGCCATCAGTGAGGAGGGGGGAGGCTATAATTCACCCCTCCACTGT.

This chain joins TRBV6-5 and TRBJ2-2; D call uncertain. Trimming shortened V by 4 bases and J by 4 bases, and 4 bases separated the two germline ends. The CDR3 consists of 12 residues. Germline V gene lookup returns CDR1 MNHEY and CDR2 SVGAGI. CDR3 in DNA: TGTGCCAGCAGTTCCCCCACCGGGGAGCTGTTTTTT. It translates to CASSSPTGELFF.